Shown below are 6 T cell receptor beta chains from a single sample sequenced in a study of T cells expressing NK-cell markers. TCRdb re-called the 5' RACE reads and gives one entry per CDR3 protein, without DNA. This table lists 440,000 or so distinct CDR3 sequences. The sample comprised blood T cells: a sorted CD56 or NKG2C T cell subset, CD4+ or CD8+ T cells, or bulk PBMC T cells (not recorded which). The receptors derive from a woman aged 18 to 75 in good health.

The chain links TRBV12-3 or TRBV12-4 to TRBJ2-1; checking the TCRdb D call of TRBD1 is not possible without DNA. The length of the CDR3 is 12 residues. The CDR3 reads CASSPQGITQFF.

The chain links TRBV20-1 to TRBJ2-1; the D gene TCRdb calls, TRBD2, cannot be checked with no DNA. From germline, CDR1 is DFQATT and CDR2 SNEGSKA (reference sequence). The CDR3 has 15 residues. CDR3 protein: CSASSSGRGHGEQFF.

The V gene is TRBV12-3 or TRBV12-4, the J gene TRBJ1-6. This CDR3 has 14 residues. The CDR3 is CASSLGALNSPLHF.

The rearrangement joins TRBV2 to TRBJ2-2; TCRdb lists TRBD1, though no DNA is available to test this call. The CDR3 runs to 15 residues. The V gene's germline CDR1 is SNHLY and CDR2 FYNNEI. CDR3 amino acids: CASSEGAGDTGELFF.

The chain is built from TRBV12-3 or TRBV12-4 and TRBJ2-5. CDR3 length: 12 residues. This CDR3 is CASSLDVGTQYF.

This chain links TRBV20-1 with TRBJ2-2; as DNA is missing, the TRBD2 call by TCRdb cannot be tested. The CDR3 is made up of 17 amino acids. CDR1 DFQATT and CDR2 SNEGSKA come from the germline V gene (reference sequence). CDR3 sequence reads: CSARDQNWRVNTGELFF.